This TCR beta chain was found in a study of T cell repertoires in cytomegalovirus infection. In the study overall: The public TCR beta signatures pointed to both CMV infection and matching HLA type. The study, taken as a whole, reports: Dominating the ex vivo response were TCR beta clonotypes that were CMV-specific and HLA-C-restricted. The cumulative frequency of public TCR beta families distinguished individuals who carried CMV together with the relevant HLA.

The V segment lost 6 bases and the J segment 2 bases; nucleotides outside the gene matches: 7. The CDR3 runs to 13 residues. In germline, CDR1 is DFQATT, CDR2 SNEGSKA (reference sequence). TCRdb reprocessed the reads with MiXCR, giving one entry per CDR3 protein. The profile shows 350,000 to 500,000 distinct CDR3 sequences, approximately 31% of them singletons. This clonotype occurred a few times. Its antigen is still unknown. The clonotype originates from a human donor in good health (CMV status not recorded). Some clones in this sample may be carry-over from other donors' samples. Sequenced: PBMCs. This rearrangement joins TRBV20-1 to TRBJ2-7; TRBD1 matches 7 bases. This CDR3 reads CSAEGTEAYEQYF. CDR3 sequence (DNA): TGCAGTGCCGAAGGGACAGAAGCCTACGAGCAGTACTTC.